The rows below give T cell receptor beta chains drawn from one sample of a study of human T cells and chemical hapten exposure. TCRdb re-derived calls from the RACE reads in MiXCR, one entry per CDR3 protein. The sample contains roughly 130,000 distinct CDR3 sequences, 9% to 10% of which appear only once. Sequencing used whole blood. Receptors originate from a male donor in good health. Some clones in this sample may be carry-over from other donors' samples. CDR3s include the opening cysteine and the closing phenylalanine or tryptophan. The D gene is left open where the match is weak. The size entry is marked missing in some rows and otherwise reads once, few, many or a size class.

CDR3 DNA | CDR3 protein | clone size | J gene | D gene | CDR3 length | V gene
TGTGCCAGCAGCCCGGAGTGGAAAATGGACACCTTC | CASSPEWKMDTF | - | TRBJ1-2 | - | 12 | TRBV7-9
TGCGCCAGCAGCAGGACAGGGAGGAATTCACCCCTCCACTTT | CASSRTGRNSPLHF | - | TRBJ1-6 | TRBD1 | 14 | TRBV5-1
TGTGCCAGCAGTTACTCAGCAGGGAATCAGCCCCAGCATTTT | CASSYSAGNQPQHF | many | TRBJ1-5 | - | 14 | TRBV6-5
TGCAGCGTTGTGGGCAGGGCCACAGATACGCAGTATTTT | CSVVGRATDTQYF | few | TRBJ2-3 | - | 13 | TRBV29-1
TGTGCCAGCAGTCCGGCCCCGGGGGCCAAAAACATTCAGTACTTC | CASSPAPGAKNIQYF | once | TRBJ2-4 | - | 15 | TRBV6-1
TGTGCCAGTAGTATAGTTTGGCTAGCGGGGGGGAATGAGCAGTTCTTC | CASSIVWLAGGNEQFF | many | TRBJ2-1 | TRBD2 | 16 | TRBV19
TGTGCCATCAGCCGGCAGGGGGTTACTGAAGCTTTCTTT | CAISRQGVTEAFF | - | TRBJ1-1 | TRBD1 | 13 | TRBV10-3
TGCGCCAGCAGAGTTGGGGGGCCAAGGCAAGAGACCCAGTACTTC | CASRVGGPRQETQYF | - | TRBJ2-5 | - | 15 | TRBV5-1
TGTGCCAGCAGCTCTGTGGAGGTTGGGGGCGTTGAGCAGTTCTTC | CASSSVEVGGVEQFF | - | TRBJ2-1 | - | 15 | TRBV7-2
TGCAGTGCTAGACTAGCGGGAGGTACCTACGAGCAGTACTTC | CSARLAGGTYEQYF | - | TRBJ2-7 | TRBD2 | 14 | TRBV20-1
TGCAGTGCTAGGCTTGAGGACAGGGAGCAGTTCTTC | CSARLEDREQFF | - | TRBJ2-1 | TRBD1 | 12 | TRBV20-1
TGTGCCAGCAGCTCACTAGCGGGATCGGCTTTCTCCTACAATGAGCAGTTCTTC | CASSSLAGSAFSYNEQFF | few | TRBJ2-1 | TRBD2 | 18 | TRBV11-2
TGCAGTGCTAGAGTAAGGGGATTGAACACTGAAGCTTTCTTT | CSARVRGLNTEAFF | - | TRBJ1-1 | - | 14 | TRBV20-1
TGCAGTGCTAGCCCGACTAGCCGTAACTACGAGCAGTACTTC | CSASPTSRNYEQYF | many | TRBJ2-7 | TRBD2 | 14 | TRBV20-1
TGTGCCATCAGTGGGACAGGGGAAGAGACCCAGTACTTC | CAISGTGEETQYF | few | TRBJ2-5 | TRBD1 | 13 | TRBV10-3
TGTGCCAGCAGCCAAGTATGGGACAGGGGAGCGAATGAAAAACTGTTTTTT | CASSQVWDRGANEKLFF | - | TRBJ1-4 | TRBD1 | 17 | TRBV3-1
TGCAGTGCTAGACCTAGATACAATGAGCAGTTCTTC | CSARPRYNEQFF | - | TRBJ2-1 | - | 12 | TRBV20-1
TGTGCCAGCAGCATGGGGGAATTCTCCTACGAGCAGTACTTC | CASSMGEFSYEQYF | - | TRBJ2-7 | - | 14 | TRBV5-5
TGCAGCGTAGCCCACGGGACGGACTACGAGCAGTACTTC | CSVAHGTDYEQYF | - | TRBJ2-7 | - | 13 | TRBV29-1
TGCAGTGCTATCCGGCAGTCCTATGGCTACACCTTC | CSAIRQSYGYTF | many | TRBJ1-2 | - | 12 | TRBV20-1
TGCGCCAGCAGCCACCAGGGAGGTAACTATGGCTACACCTTC | CASSHQGGNYGYTF | few | TRBJ1-2 | - | 14 | TRBV5-1
TGCGCCAGCAGTTGGACTACCGTTTACAATGAGCAGTTCTTC | CASSWTTVYNEQFF | - | TRBJ2-1 | - | 14 | TRBV5-1